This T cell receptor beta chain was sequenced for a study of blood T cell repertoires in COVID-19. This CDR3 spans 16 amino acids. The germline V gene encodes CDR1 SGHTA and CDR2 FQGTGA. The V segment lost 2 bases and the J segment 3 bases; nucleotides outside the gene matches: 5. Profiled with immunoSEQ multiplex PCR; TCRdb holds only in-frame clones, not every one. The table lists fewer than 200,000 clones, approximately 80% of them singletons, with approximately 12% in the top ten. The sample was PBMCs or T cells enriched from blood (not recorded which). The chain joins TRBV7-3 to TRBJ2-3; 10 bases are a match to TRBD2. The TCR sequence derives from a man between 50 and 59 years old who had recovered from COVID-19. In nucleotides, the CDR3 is TGTGCCAGCAGCTTACAACCTAGCGGGGGTACAGATACGCAGTATTTT. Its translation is CASSLQPSGGTDTQYF.